These 16 T cell receptor beta chains share one sample of origin, sequenced in a study of blood T cell repertoires in COVID-19. Sequenced by immunoSEQ multiplex PCR; TCRdb stores in-frame clones only, minus some. The table records 150,000 to 200,000 clones, more than 85% of them present only once. Material: peripheral blood. These receptors came from a man aged 35 to 55 with active or convalescent COVID-19.

The chain recombines TRBV27 with TRBJ1-2, with D uncertain. Trimming took 3 bases from V and 5 from J, leaving 13 bases between them. Germline V gene sequence: CDR1 MNHEY, CDR2 SMNVEV (reference sequence). CDR3 length equals 14 residues. CDR3 DNA sequence: TGTGCCAGCAGTTTCCGCAAAAGCCCTTATGGCTACACCTTC. This translates into CASSFRKSPYGYTF.

V gene TRBV11-2 combines with J gene TRBJ2-7; 9 positions match TRBD1. The CDR3 totals 15 residues. V shed 2 bases, J shed 5 bases, and the junction held 7 bases outside the gene matches. Germline CDR1 reads SGHAT; CDR2 reads FQNNGV. CDR3 loop: CASSLSGQGFDEQYF. In DNA, the CDR3 is TGTGCCAGCAGCTTATCCGGACAGGGGTTCGACGAGCAGTACTTC.

V and J are TRBV6-5 and TRBJ1-1; the D is unclear. Germline-derived CDR1 and CDR2 are MNHEY and SVGAGI. Trimming stripped 8 bases from V and 10 bases from J, with 14 bases between. The CDR3 is made up of 11 amino acids. CDR3 in DNA: TGTGCCAGCCACAGCCTGCCCCGAGCTTTCTTT. This codes for CASHSLPRAFF.

This chain joins TRBV3-1 (or the pseudogene TRBV3-2) and TRBJ1-1, with unresolved D. V was pared by 1 base and J by 1 base, with 4 bases between. CDR1 is LGHDT, CDR2 YNNKEL, per germline (reference sequence). CDR3 size: 13 residues. DNA of the CDR3: TGTGCCAGCAGCCAAGTTCAGAACACTGAAGCTTTCTTT. The encoded protein is CASSQVQNTEAFF.

The V call is TRBV2, the J call TRBJ1-1; no firm D call. Germline V gene sequence: CDR1 SNHLY, CDR2 FYNNEI. V was pared by 3 bases and J by 10 bases, with 9 bases between. The CDR3 sequence is 11 residues long. The CDR3 nucleotides read TGTGCCAGCAGTGAGCAGACATTAGCTTTCTTT. This encodes CASSEQTLAFF.

The CDR3 bases are TGTGCCAGCAGTTCGCCGGGACAGGGGGTTGACATTCAGTACTTC. This encodes CASSSPGQGVDIQYF. V gene TRBV6-5 combines with J gene TRBJ2-4; TRBD1 matches at 11 bases. With V trimmed by 4 bases and J by 8 bases, 7 bases remained unmatched. Germline-derived CDR1 and CDR2 are MNHEY and SVGAGI. The CDR3 has 15 amino acids.

This chain uses TRBV10-3 with TRBJ1-2; TRBD1 matches 7 bases. Germline CDR1 reads ENHRY; CDR2 reads SYGVKD. The CDR3 is made up of 14 amino acids. V gave up 5 bases and J gave up 4 bases; unmatched junction bases: 7. CDR3 nucleotide sequence: TGTGCCATCAGTAACGACAGGGATGGCTATGGCTACACCTTC. Residues: CAISNDRDGYGYTF.

V usage is TRBV30 and J usage is TRBJ2-7; 9 bases match TRBD1. J gave up 3 bases and V 8 bases, and 14 bases lay outside the gene matches. The CDR3 has 15 amino acids. Germline V lookup: CDR1 GTSNPN, CDR2 SVGIG (reference sequence). CDR3 protein: CAGMHTGTGYYEQYF. CDR3 coding DNA: TGTGCCGGTATGCATACCGGGACAGGGTACTACGAGCAGTACTTC.

The table lists this clone with a few counts. Written as DNA, the CDR3 is TGCGCCAGCAGCCACCCGGGGGGCCGCAATCAGCCCCAGCATTTT. Protein sequence: CASSHPGGRNQPQHF. The chain links TRBV4-1 to TRBJ1-5; D perhaps matches TRBD1 (6 bases). The ends were cut back, 3 bases at V and 2 bases at J, with 11 bases in the middle. The CDR3 has 15 residues. In germline, CDR1 is MGHRA, CDR2 YSYEKL.

The chain is built from TRBV7-9 and TRBJ2-3; D not certain. V dropped 3 bases and J dropped 0 bases, with 4 bases sitting between them. This CDR3 contains 13 residues. Germline V gene lookup returns CDR1 SEHNR and CDR2 FQNEAQ (reference sequence). The CDR3 region is CASSFYSTDTQYF. CDR3 coding DNA: TGTGCCAGCAGCTTTTATAGCACAGATACGCAGTATTTT.

This CDR3 reads CASSDSIGGTGELFF. Written as DNA, the CDR3 is TGTGCCAGCAGTGACTCAATCGGGGGCACCGGGGAGCTGTTTTTT. This chain links TRBV6-4 with TRBJ2-2, with D maybe TRBD2 (6 bases). The CDR3 is made up of 15 amino acids. Germline CDR1 and CDR2: MRHNA and SNTAGT. Trimming pared 0 bases from V and 4 bases from J, leaving 9 bases between.

The rearrangement links TRBV10-2 to TRBJ1-2; 8 nucleotides line up with TRBD1. V gave up 4 bases and J gave up 6 bases; unmatched junction bases: 7. The CDR3 loop spans 14 amino acids. CDR1 WSHSY and CDR2 SAAADI come from the germline V gene. The CDR3 loop reads CASSAAGTGNGYTF. CDR3 nucleotide sequence: TGCGCCAGCAGTGCGGCCGGGACAGGAAATGGCTACACCTTC.

V gene TRBV5-6 combines with J gene TRBJ2-7; the D is unclear. Germline loops: CDR1 SGHDT, CDR2 YYEEEE. The germline V and J ends were trimmed by 1 base and 3 bases, with 14 bases remaining between them. The CDR3 covers 15 residues. CDR3: CASSLRSYHYYEQYF. The CDR3 DNA sequence: TGTGCCAGCAGCTTGCGAAGCTACCACTACTACGAGCAGTACTTC.

V and J are TRBV19 and TRBJ2-1; 13 positions match TRBD2. The V and J ends lost 5 bases and 9 bases, in that order; junction bases with no gene match: 4. CDR3 size: 14 residues. The germline V gene has CDR1 LNHDA and CDR2 SQIVND (reference sequence). The CDR3 here is CASSFGLAGVEQFF. DNA for the CDR3: TGTGCCAGTAGTTTCGGACTAGCGGGAGTTGAGCAGTTCTTC.

This rearrangement joins TRBV29-1 to TRBJ1-1; D not certain. Germline V gene data show CDR1 as SQVTM and CDR2 as ANQGSEA. This CDR3 contains 13 residues. V lost 7 bases to trimming and J lost 2 bases, with 14 bases between them. In DNA form, the CDR3 reads TGCAGCGCCCAGTCCTCAACAAACACTGAAGCTTTCTTT. Amino acid sequence: CSAQSSTNTEAFF.

The chain carries TRBV7-3 and TRBJ1-1; TRBD1 is a possible D gene (5 bases). The CDR3 is made up of 17 amino acids. Germline assignment: CDR1 SGHTA and CDR2 FQGTGA. V was shortened by 1 base and J by 0 bases, with 15 bases between the two germline ends. The CDR3 nucleotides read TGTGCCAGCAGCTTAAGCGGGGGAACGGACTTGAACACTGAAGCTTTCTTT. This sequence encodes CASSLSGGTDLNTEAFF.